Listed below are T cell receptor beta chains from one sample, sequenced in a study of T-cell reconstitution after alpha-beta-depleted transplantation in children. TCRdb re-called the PCR reads with MiXCR, one entry per CDR3 protein. The table lists approximately 650,000 distinct CDR3 sequences, around 13% of them singletons. Material: PBMCs, obtained before TCRalphabeta/CD19-depleted stem cell transplant. These receptors were taken from a girl aged 2-9 years with congenital amegakaryocytic thrombocytopenia, due to receive a stem cell transplant. CDR3s include the opening cysteine and the closing phenylalanine or tryptophan. The order of the fields is D gene, V gene, J gene, clone size, CDR3 DNA, CDR3 protein. D genes are given only for firm matches. A clone size is listed for some rows: how often the clone was seen (once, few, many), or a class if it is expanded.

TRBD2	TRBV20-1	TRBJ2-1	.	TGCAGTGCTAGAGACCCTACTAGCGGGAGGTACAATGAGCAGTTCTTC	CSARDPTSGRYNEQFF
.	TRBV12-3/TRBV12-4	TRBJ1-5	.	TGTGCCAGCGCCGACACAAGCAATCAGCCCCAGCATTTT	CASADTSNQPQHF
TRBD1	TRBV9	TRBJ1-4	.	TGTGCCAGCAGCGTAGACCTGTGGAGAAAACTACAGGGGGCAGGACGGACTAATGAAAAACTGTTTTTT	CASSVDLWRKLQGAGRTNEKLFF
TRBD1	TRBV20-1	TRBJ2-3	.	TGCAGTGCTGGCGGGACAGGGACGAATACGCAGTATTTT	CSAGGTGTNTQYF
TRBD1	TRBV7-9	TRBJ2-7	few	TGTGCCAGCAGCCCCCCGGACAGGTTCTACGAGCAGTACTTC	CASSPPDRFYEQYF
.	TRBV12-3/TRBV12-4	TRBJ2-7	.	TGTGCCAGCAGTCATCTATTAACCTCATTATACGAGCAGTACTTC	CASSHLLTSLYEQYF
.	TRBV3-1	TRBJ2-1	.	TGTGCCAGCAGCCAAGTTGGCCTAGCGCGAGACAATGAGCAGTTCTTC	CASSQVGLARDNEQFF
.	TRBV6-1	TRBJ2-7	few	TGTGCCAGCAGTCGAACTAGTCTCTACGAGCAGTACTTC	CASSRTSLYEQYF
TRBD2	TRBV6-1	TRBJ2-4	few	TGTGCCAGCAGTAGGACTAGCGGGAGGTTAAACATTCAGTACTTC	CASSRTSGRLNIQYF
.	TRBV29-1	TRBJ2-1	few	TGCAGCTTTTCGGGGGACAATGAGCAGTTCTTC	CSFSGDNEQFF
TRBD1	TRBV7-9	TRBJ2-5	.	TGTGCCAGCAGCTTCCACAGGGGCGGAGAGACCCAGTACTTC	CASSFHRGGETQYF
.	TRBV5-6	TRBJ2-1	few	TGTGCCAGCAGCTTGGCTCTGGGCCTGCGACAATGGAATGAGCAGTTCTTC	CASSLALGLRQWNEQFF
.	TRBV29-1	TRBJ2-7	few	TGCAGCGTTTTAACAGGCCAAGGACTCTACGAGCAGTACTTC	CSVLTGQGLYEQYF
TRBD2	TRBV20-1	TRBJ2-3	many	TGCAGTGCTAGAGATCCCCGTGGCGGGAGGGGCACAGATACGCAGTATTTT	CSARDPRGGRGTDTQYF